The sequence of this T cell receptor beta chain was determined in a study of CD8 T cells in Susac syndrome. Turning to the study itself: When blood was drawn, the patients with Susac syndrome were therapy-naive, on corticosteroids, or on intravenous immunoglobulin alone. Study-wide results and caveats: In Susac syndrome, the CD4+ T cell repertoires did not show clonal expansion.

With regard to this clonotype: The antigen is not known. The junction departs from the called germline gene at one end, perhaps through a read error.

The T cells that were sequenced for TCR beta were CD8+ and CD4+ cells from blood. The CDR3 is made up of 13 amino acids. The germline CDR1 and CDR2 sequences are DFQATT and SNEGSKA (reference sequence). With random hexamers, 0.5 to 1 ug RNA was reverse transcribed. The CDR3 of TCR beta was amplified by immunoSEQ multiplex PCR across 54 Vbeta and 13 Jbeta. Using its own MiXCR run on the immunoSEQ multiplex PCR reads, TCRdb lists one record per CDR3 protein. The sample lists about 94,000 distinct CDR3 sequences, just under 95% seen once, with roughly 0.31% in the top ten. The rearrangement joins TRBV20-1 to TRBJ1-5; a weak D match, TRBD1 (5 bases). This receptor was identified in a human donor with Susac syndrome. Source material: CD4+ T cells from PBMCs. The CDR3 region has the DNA TGCAGTGCAAGAGGGGCAGAAGATCAGCCCCAGCATTTT. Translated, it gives CSARGAEDQPQHF.